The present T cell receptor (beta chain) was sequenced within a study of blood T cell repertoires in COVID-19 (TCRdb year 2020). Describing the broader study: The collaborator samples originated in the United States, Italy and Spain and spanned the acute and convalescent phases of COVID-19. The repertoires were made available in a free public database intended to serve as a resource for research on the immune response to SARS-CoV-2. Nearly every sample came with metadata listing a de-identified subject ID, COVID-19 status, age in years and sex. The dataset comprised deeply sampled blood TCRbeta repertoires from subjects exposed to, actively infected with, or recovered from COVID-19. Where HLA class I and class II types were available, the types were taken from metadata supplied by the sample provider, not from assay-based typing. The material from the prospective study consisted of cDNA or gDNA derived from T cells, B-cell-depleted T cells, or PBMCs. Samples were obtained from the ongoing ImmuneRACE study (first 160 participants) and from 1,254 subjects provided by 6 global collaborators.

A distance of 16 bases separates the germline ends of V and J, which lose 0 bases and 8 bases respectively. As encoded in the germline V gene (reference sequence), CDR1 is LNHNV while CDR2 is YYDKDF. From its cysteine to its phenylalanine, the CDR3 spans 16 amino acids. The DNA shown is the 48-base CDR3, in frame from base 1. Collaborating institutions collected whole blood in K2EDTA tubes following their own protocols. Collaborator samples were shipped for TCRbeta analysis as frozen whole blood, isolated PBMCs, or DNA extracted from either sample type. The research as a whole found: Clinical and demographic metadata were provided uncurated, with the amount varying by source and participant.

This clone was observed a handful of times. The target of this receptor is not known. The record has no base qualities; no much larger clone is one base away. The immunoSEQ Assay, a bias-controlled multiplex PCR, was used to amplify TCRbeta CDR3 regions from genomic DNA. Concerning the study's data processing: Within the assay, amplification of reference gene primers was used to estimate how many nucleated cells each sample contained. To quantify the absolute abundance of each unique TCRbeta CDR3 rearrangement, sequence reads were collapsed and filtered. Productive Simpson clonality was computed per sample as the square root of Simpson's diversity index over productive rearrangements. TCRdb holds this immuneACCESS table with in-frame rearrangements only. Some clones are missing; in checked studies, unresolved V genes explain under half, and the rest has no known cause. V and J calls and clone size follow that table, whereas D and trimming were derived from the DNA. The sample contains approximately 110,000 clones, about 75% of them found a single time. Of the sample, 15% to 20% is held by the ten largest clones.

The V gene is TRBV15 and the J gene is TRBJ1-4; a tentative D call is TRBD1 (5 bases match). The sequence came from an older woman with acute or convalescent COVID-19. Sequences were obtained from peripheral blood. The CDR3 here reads CATSRDRNVGGEKLFF. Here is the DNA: TGTGCCACCAGCAGAGATCGAAATGTCGGGGGGGAAAAACTGTTTTTT.